This T cell receptor beta chain originates from a study of blood T cell repertoires in COVID-19. TCRdb's copy holds only in-frame clones and misses some; the assay was immunoSEQ multiplex PCR. Of a few hundred thousand clones detected, about nine tenths appear once; the ten largest clones hold about 1.7%. Germline values: CDR1 SEHNR, CDR2 FQNEAQ (reference sequence). CDR3 length equals 15 residues. The V gene end was trimmed by 0 bases and the J gene end by 9 bases; junction bases not matched to a gene: 2. Sequencing used PBMCs or T cells enriched from blood (not recorded which). This chain joins TRBV7-9 and TRBJ2-1; 13 nucleotides match TRBD2. The sequence derives from a woman aged 25 to 39 who had recovered from COVID-19. CDR3 loop: CASSLAGLAGVEQFF. The CDR3 DNA reads as TGTGCCAGCAGCTTAGCTGGACTAGCGGGAGTTGAGCAGTTCTTC.